This T cell receptor beta chain was found in a study of neoadjuvant nivolumab and ipilimumab in lung cancer (TCRdb year 2020). With respect to the entire study: In the NEOSTAR trial, nivolumab was administered intravenously at 3 mg/kg on days 1, 15 and 29, and the combination arm also received ipilimumab 1 mg/kg on day 1 only. In the trial, nearly 45 patients with operable NSCLC were treated, of whom approximately 23 were randomized to nivolumab monotherapy and around 20 to nivolumab plus ipilimumab. The study compared TCR repertoires in pretherapy (baseline) peripheral blood with TCR repertoires in tumors resected at surgery after neoadjuvant immune checkpoint blockade. The primary endpoint of the trial was the rate of major pathologic response (MPR) in the intention-to-treat population of each study arm. Matched pretherapy and resected tumor pairs were analyzed from seven patients, of whom four had been treated with nivolumab and three with nivolumab plus ipilimumab. Overall study outcomes, separate from this receptor: No significant correlation was found between TCR clonality and pathologic tumor regression, and only one major-pathologic-response sample was available for the clonality analysis. A positive correlation was observed between pretherapy blood TCR richness and richness in tumors resected after neoadjuvant therapy (Spearman R of about 0.8). From pretherapy to surgery, increases in tumor T-cell richness and clonality were observed in three of three dual-therapy tumors but in only two of four nivolumab-treated tumors. A small number of samples underwent TCR sequencing. TCR richness and clonality were greater in resected tumors than in tumor-adjacent uninvolved lung, and increases were seen in more dual-therapy-treated tumors.

The time point label of this sample denotes: at surgical resection after neoadjuvant nivolumab +/- ipilimumab. The samples were taken from NEOSTAR, a phase 2 randomized trial in operable NSCLC that tested neoadjuvant nivolumab or nivolumab plus ipilimumab, followed by surgery. The V and J ends are trimmed by 8 bases and 2 bases, leaving 12 bases between them. The germline V gene yields MRHNA for CDR1 and SNTAGT for CDR2. There are 13 amino acids in the CDR3, from cysteine to phenylalanine inclusive. Only CDR3 DNA is held: 39 bases, read in frame from base 1. Turning to this clone: This receptor's antigen is unknown. No per-base quality is available; no much larger clone lies one base away.

Receptor amplification or capture employed the immunoSEQ multiplex PCR assay. The paper's processing steps were these. Repertoires were summarized in terms of richness and clonality, and significantly expanded and contracted clones between pre- and post-therapy samples were identified. As stored in TCRdb, this immuneACCESS dataset retains in-frame rearrangements with V and J assigned. A fraction of the clones does not appear; measured against another copy, unresolved V genes explain less than half of the discrepancy, and the remainder lacks a known reason. That table is the source of V, J and clone size, and D and trimming were worked out from the DNA. This sample has a few thousand clones in its table, and 91% of those were observed once. Jointly, the top ten make up approximately 3.3% of the sample.

The clonotype comes from an adult with non-small cell lung cancer. Some clones in this sample may be carry-over from other donors' samples. This specimen was blood, taken after neoadjuvant nivolumab, alone or with ipilimumab, at or shortly before surgery. The rearranged chain carries TRBV6-4 and TRBJ1-1; perhaps TRBD1 is the D gene, with 5 bases matching. CDR3 sequence: CASVGPRNTEAFF. The DNA is as follows: TGTGCCAGCGTGGGACCGAGAAACACTGAAGCTTTCTTT.